Listed below are T cell receptor beta chains from one sample, sequenced in a study of identifying expanded T cells in peripheral blood. This table comes from immunoSEQ multiplex PCR, and its TCRdb copy is limited to in-frame clones, with some not included. The data contain some 95,000 clones, roughly 88% of them singletons. What was sequenced was blood. The receptors derive from a person aged 18 to 69 in good health. Both conserved end residues are part of each CDR3. Fields, in order: J gene, clone size, D gene, V gene, CDR3 protein, CDR3 DNA. The D gene is left open where the match is weak. Size values are once, few and many counts, or a class for expanded clones, and some rows have none.

J: TRBJ1-2; size: once; D: -; V: TRBV6-5; CDR3: CASSYVGRDYGYTF; DNA: TGTGCCAGCAGTTACGTAGGCAGGGACTATGGCTACACCTTC
J: TRBJ1-2; size: -; D: -; V: TRBV5-3; CDR3: CARTPLVPGCYGYTF; DNA: TGTGCCAGGACACCCCTGGTGCCAGGGTGTTATGGCTACACCTTC
J: TRBJ2-1; size: -; D: -; V: TRBV5-4; CDR3: CASSLTGDYNEQFF; DNA: TGTGCCAGCAGCTTGACCGGGGACTACAATGAGCAGTTCTTC
J: TRBJ2-2; size: once; D: -; V: TRBV30; CDR3: CAWSVGAGELFF; DNA: TGTGCCTGGAGTGTAGGGGCCGGGGAGCTGTTTTTT
J: TRBJ1-1; size: -; D: -; V: TRBV2; CDR3: CASRTHMNTEAFF; DNA: TGTGCCTCGAGGACTCACATGAACACTGAAGCTTTCTTT
J: TRBJ2-5; size: -; D: TRBD2; V: TRBV7-8; CDR3: CASSLGTSPGTQYF; DNA: TGTGCCAGCAGCTTGGGGACTAGTCCAGGGACCCAGTACTTC
J: TRBJ2-7; size: -; D: -; V: TRBV15; CDR3: CATSRVTGQRYEQYF; DNA: TGTGCCACCAGCAGAGTAACGGGCCAAAGGTACGAGCAGTACTTC
J: TRBJ2-2; size: -; D: -; V: TRBV19; CDR3: CASKRSTAGKTGELFF; DNA: TGTGCCAGTAAGCGGTCCACAGCGGGTAAGACCGGGGAGCTGTTTTTT
J: TRBJ2-7; size: -; D: -; V: TRBV7-2; CDR3: CASSSSILADFSYEQYF; DNA: TGTGCCAGCAGCTCATCCATATTAGCGGATTTTTCCTACGAGCAGTACTTC
J: TRBJ2-7; size: -; D: TRBD1; V: TRBV4-2; CDR3: CASSQDRVGDREFHEQYF; DNA: TGTGCCAGCAGCCAAGACAGGGTGGGGGACAGGGAGTTCCACGAGCAGTACTTC
J: TRBJ2-1; size: -; D: TRBD1; V: TRBV27; CDR3: CASGDRDSAYNEQFF; DNA: TGTGCCAGCGGCGACCGGGACAGCGCCTACAATGAGCAGTTCTTC
J: TRBJ2-1; size: -; D: -; V: TRBV5-1; CDR3: CASSLVAGPYNEQFF; DNA: TGCGCCAGCAGCTTGGTGGCAGGACCATACAATGAGCAGTTCTTC
J: TRBJ1-4; size: -; D: -; V: TRBV4-1; CDR3: CASSHSQGNSIEKLFF; DNA: TGCGCCAGCAGCCATTCCCAGGGAAATTCGATCGAGAAACTGTTTTTT
J: TRBJ2-1; size: -; D: -; V: TRBV11-3; CDR3: CASSSEPLAEQFF; DNA: TGTGCCAGCAGCTCAGAGCCTTTAGCGGAGCAGTTCTTC
J: TRBJ1-2; size: -; D: -; V: TRBV9; CDR3: CASSRQDRYGYTF; DNA: TGTGCCAGCAGCCGACAGGATCGCTATGGCTACACCTTC
J: TRBJ2-7; size: -; D: TRBD2; V: TRBV7-2; CDR3: CASSIGWGGYEQYF; DNA: TGTGCCAGCAGTATCGGGTGGGGGGGCTACGAGCAGTACTTC
J: TRBJ1-4; size: -; D: -; V: TRBV28; CDR3: CASRPQPGEKLFF; DNA: TGTGCCAGCAGACCGCAACCGGGGGAAAAACTGTTTTTT
J: TRBJ2-7; size: -; D: -; V: TRBV19; CDR3: CASSIRGIDGAEQYF; DNA: TGTGCCAGTAGTATAAGGGGGATTGATGGGGCCGAGCAGTACTTC
J: TRBJ1-2; size: -; D: TRBD1; V: TRBV30; CDR3: CAWSHNKGARSFGYTF; DNA: TGTGCCTGGAGTCACAATAAGGGGGCGCGCTCCTTTGGCTACACCTTC
J: TRBJ1-4; size: -; D: -; V: TRBV5-1; CDR3: CASSLDATNEKLFF; DNA: TGCGCCAGCAGCTTGGATGCAACTAATGAAAAACTGTTTTTT
J: TRBJ2-2; size: -; D: -; V: TRBV19; CDR3: CASRTHRLSNTGELFF; DNA: TGTGCCAGTAGGACACACAGGCTCTCGAACACCGGGGAGCTGTTTTTT
J: TRBJ1-5; size: -; D: TRBD1; V: TRBV27; CDR3: CASRGGDRENQPQHF; DNA: TGTGCCAGCAGGGGGGGGGACAGGGAGAATCAGCCCCAGCATTTT
J: TRBJ2-1; size: -; D: TRBD1; V: TRBV7-2; CDR3: CASSLRQGFHNEQFF; DNA: TGTGCCAGCAGCCTTCGACAGGGGTTCCACAATGAGCAGTTCTTC
J: TRBJ2-1; size: -; D: TRBD2; V: TRBV7-2; CDR3: CASSLPSSSGAAYNEQFF; DNA: TGTGCCAGCAGCTTACCCTCTTCTAGCGGGGCTGCTTACAATGAGCAGTTCTTC
J: TRBJ2-3; size: few; D: TRBD1; V: TRBV7-2; CDR3: CASRATGGSADTQYF; DNA: TGTGCCAGCAGGGCAACAGGGGGTAGTGCAGATACGCAGTATTTT
J: TRBJ2-7; size: -; D: -; V: TRBV5-6; CDR3: CASSSLAERSYEQYF; DNA: TGTGCCAGCAGCTCATTAGCGGAGAGAAGTTACGAGCAGTACTTC